Listed here are 28 T cell receptor beta chains from one sample, sequenced in a study of OX40 agonist ivuxolimab in advanced cancers. The assay was immunoSEQ multiplex PCR, and TCRdb's table has in-frame clones only and misses some. Seen here are under 75,000 clones, about 91% observed once, and the top ten hold more than 14%. The sequencing used CD4+ or CD8+ T cells sorted from blood, collected in a trial of the OX40 agonist ivuxolimab. These receptors were collected from an adult with an advanced solid tumor such as melanoma, head and neck, liver or kidney cancer.

V gene TRBV6-1 combines with J gene TRBJ1-5; a possible D gene is TRBD1 (5 bases). Per germline, CDR1 MNHNS and CDR2 SASEGT. V lost 0 bases, J lost 11 bases, and 23 bases lay in between. The CDR3 length is 17 residues. The CDR3 here is CASSEAGWAGMGGAQHF. The CDR3 nucleotides are TGTGCCAGCAGTGAAGCCGGTTGGGCAGGGATGGGGGGGGCCCAGCATTTT.

As to this clone: This sample includes further DNA sequences coding for the same CDR3. The CDR3 is CASSPPVNTGELFF. CDR3 coding DNA: TGTGCCAGCTCACCACCAGTTAACACCGGGGAGCTGTTTTTT. The chain carries TRBV18 and TRBJ2-2; D gene ambiguous. The germline V and J ends were trimmed by 0 bases and 2 bases, with 4 bases remaining between them. Germline assignment: CDR1 KGHSH and CDR2 LQKENI. This CDR3 has 14 amino acids.

The chain carries TRBV19 and TRBJ1-3; D is undetermined. The CDR3 sequence is 17 residues long. Germline lookup yields CDR1 LNHDA and CDR2 SQIVND (reference sequence). V was pared by 2 bases and J by 2 bases, with 16 bases between. DNA for the CDR3: TGTGCCAGTAGTATACTCTCCGGCACTAGCACTGGAAACACCATATATTTT. The encoded protein is CASSILSGTSTGNTIYF.

The rearrangement uses TRBV11-3 and TRBJ1-2, with 8 bases that match TRBD1. V was pared by 1 base and J by 7 bases, with 2 bases of the junction left unmatched. Germline CDR1 and CDR2: SGHNT and YENEEA. The CDR3 spans 13 residues. DNA of the CDR3: TGTGCCAGCAGCTTAGCAGGGGGCTTTGGCTACACCTTC. It encodes CASSLAGGFGYTF.

The J gene is TRBJ1-1, the V gene TRBV5-6, with TRBD1 as a possible D gene (5 bases). CDR1 and CDR2 from the germline V gene are SGHDT and YYEEEE. Trimming pared 3 bases from V and 6 bases from J, leaving 12 bases between. The CDR3 is made up of 13 amino acids. CDR3 sequence reads: CASSSQGHAEAFF. CDR3 sequence (DNA): TGTGCCAGCAGCTCCCAGGGTCACGCTGAAGCTTTCTTT.

The genes are TRBV5-5 and TRBJ2-3; D perhaps matches TRBD1 (6 bases). This CDR3 comprises 13 residues. Per germline, CDR1 SGHKS and CDR2 YYEKEE (reference sequence). Trimming left V 9 bases short and J 6 bases short, with 17 bases between. This CDR3 reads CAILTGVGDTQYF. The CDR3 DNA is TGTGCCATCCTGACAGGAGTTGGGGATACGCAGTATTTT.

This rearrangement joins TRBV7-9 to TRBJ2-2; D call uncertain. The germline gives CDR1 SEHNR, CDR2 FQNEAQ (reference sequence). The V gene lost 0 bases and the J gene lost 9 bases, with 14 bases spanning the gap. The CDR3 has 15 amino acids. CDR3 nucleotide sequence: TGTGCCAGCAGCTTAGCGGAAGCTATCCACCGGGAGCTGTTTTTT. This encodes CASSLAEAIHRELFF. Full variable domain (outside the CDR3, taken from reference TRBV7-9 and TRBJ2-2): DTGVSQNPRHKITKRGQNVTFRCDPISEHNRLYWYRQTLGQGPEFLTYFQNEAQLEKSRLLSDRFSAERPKGSFSTLEIQRTEQGDSAMYLCASSLAEAIHRELFFGEGSRLTVL.

J is TRBJ2-3 and V is TRBV16; D remains ambiguous. The V gene lost 0 bases and the J gene lost 1 base, with 5 bases spanning the gap. Per germline, CDR1 KGHSY and CDR2 FQNENV. The CDR3 has 14 residues. CDR3 coding DNA: TGTGCCAGCAGCCAATCGATACGCACAGATACGCAGTATTTT. Protein sequence: CASSQSIRTDTQYF.

The rearrangement uses TRBV4-2 and TRBJ1-1; D remains ambiguous. From germline, CDR1 is LGHNA and CDR2 YNFKEQ. The germline V and J ends were trimmed by 0 bases and 5 bases, with 10 bases remaining between them. This CDR3 contains 14 residues. The CDR3 DNA reads TGTGCCAGCAGCCAAGATGTGGGTTGGACTGAAGCTTTCTTT. It specifies CASSQDVGWTEAFF.

Worth noting for this clone: Sequence at one end of the junction differs from germline and may be a read error. The V call is TRBV6-1, the J call TRBJ1-3; D not resolved. Germline V CDR1 and CDR2: MNHNS, SASEGT. CDR3 length: 12 amino acids. The CDR3 DNA sequence: TGTGCCAGCAGGGAAGAAGGAAACACCATATATTTT. This codes for CASREEGNTIYF.

V usage is TRBV5-8 and J usage is TRBJ2-7, with unresolved D. The CDR3 extends over 14 amino acids. CDR1 is SGHTS, CDR2 YDEGEE, per germline. V lost 0 bases, J lost 6 bases, and 13 bases lay in between. CDR3 loop: CASSLALYVPEQYF. In DNA, the CDR3 is TGTGCCAGCAGCTTGGCGCTATATGTCCCCGAGCAGTACTTC.

The chain employs TRBV6-6 and TRBJ1-2; no clear D gene. CDR3 size: 14 residues. From germline, CDR1 is MNHNY and CDR2 SVGAGI (reference sequence). Trimming removed 2 bases at V and 5 bases at J, with 12 bases between. Here the CDR3 DNA reads TGTGCCAGCAGTTACGAAGGAGGAACATATGGCTACACCTTC. It is translated as CASSYEGGTYGYTF.

The rearrangement links TRBV27 to TRBJ2-7, with a possible D match to TRBD2 (5 bases). Trimming took off 2 bases at V and 1 base at J, with 15 bases between the two ends. Germline V gene data show CDR1 as MNHEY and CDR2 as SMNVEV (reference sequence). This CDR3 is built from 16 residues. CDR3 sequence reads: CASSLRVRGNSYEQYF. For the CDR3, the DNA is TGTGCCAGCAGTTTAAGGGTTCGGGGAAATTCCTACGAGCAGTACTTC.

The chain couples TRBV7-9 to TRBJ2-1; 8 bases align to TRBD2. Unmatched junction bases numbered 1, after V lost 5 bases and J lost 10 bases. The CDR3 has 11 amino acids. Germline values: CDR1 SEHNR, CDR2 FQNEAQ (reference sequence). CDR3 sequence reads: CASSPGGEQFF. As DNA, the CDR3 is TGTGCCAGCAGCCCGGGGGGGGAGCAGTTCTTC.

V gene TRBV7-9 combines with J gene TRBJ2-1; perhaps TRBD1 as D (6 bases). CDR1 is SEHNR, CDR2 FQNEAQ, per germline (reference sequence). The CDR3 is made up of 16 amino acids. V was cut by 5 bases and J by 2 bases, with 16 bases left in between. CDR3 amino acids: CASSPGRAGAYNEQFF. DNA of the CDR3: TGTGCCAGCAGCCCCGGGCGGGCAGGGGCCTACAATGAGCAGTTCTTC.

The genes are TRBV9 and TRBJ1-4; D is perhaps TRBD1 (5 bases). CDR1 is SGDLS, CDR2 YYNGEE, per germline. CDR3 size: 14 residues. V lost 0 bases to trimming and J lost 6 bases, with 9 bases between them. This CDR3 is CASSVGGEDEKLFF. The CDR3 DNA follows: TGTGCCAGCAGCGTAGGGGGGGAGGATGAAAAACTGTTTTTT.

This clone was seen just once. This sequence joins TRBV5-1 and TRBJ1-5; D is unclear. V lost 1 base, J lost 2 bases, and 10 bases lay in between. This CDR3 region has 15 residues. Germline CDR1 SGHRS, CDR2 YFSETQ. Here the CDR3 DNA reads TGCGCCAGCAGCTTGCATGGGGAGGGCAATCAGCCCCAGCATTTT. Translated: CASSLHGEGNQPQHF.

J is TRBJ2-6 and V is TRBV5-1; D is perhaps TRBD1 or TRBD2 (5 bases each). V was pared by 4 bases and J by 2 bases, with 16 bases between. CDR3 length equals 17 residues. Per germline, CDR1 SGHRS and CDR2 YFSETQ. The chain's CDR3 is CASSGPGPRTGANVLTF. DNA for the CDR3: TGCGCCAGCAGCGGCCCGGGGCCCCGGACTGGGGCCAACGTCCTGACTTTC.

This clone was observed a few times. This chain uses TRBV19 with TRBJ1-5; D not certain. The CDR3 loop spans 15 amino acids. Germline V gene sequence: CDR1 LNHDA, CDR2 SQIVND (reference sequence). Trimming removed 3 bases from V and 0 bases from J, with 9 bases in between. The CDR3 spells CASSMMKNSNQPQHF. The CDR3 region has the DNA TGTGCCAGTAGTATGATGAAAAATAGCAATCAGCCCCAGCATTTT.

The count of this clone is one. The V call is TRBV11-3, the J call TRBJ1-1; D is ambiguous. Between the trimmed V and J ends, which lost 1 base and 0 bases, there was a span of 6 bases. CDR1 SGHNT and CDR2 YENEEA come from the germline V gene. The CDR3 runs to 14 residues. The CDR3 protein is CASSLGLMNTEAFF. The DNA for the CDR3 is TGTGCCAGCAGCTTAGGACTCATGAACACTGAAGCTTTCTTT.

This chain connects TRBV5-4 to TRBJ1-1; 8 bases line up with TRBD1. Germline values: CDR1 SGHNT, CDR2 YYREEE (reference sequence). After removal of 4 bases from V and 10 bases from J, the junction contained 6 bases not matched to a gene. The CDR3 covers 12 residues. CDR3 sequence (DNA): TGTGCCAGCAGCCATCAGACAGGGGCAGCTTTCTTT. Its protein is CASSHQTGAAFF.

The table lists this clone with a count of one. The CDR3 here is CASSTGSSNEKLFF. CDR3 nucleotide sequence: TGTGCCAGCAGCACGGGGTCATCGAATGAAAAACTGTTTTTT. The chain has TRBV7-9 and TRBJ1-4; D gene unclear. Trimming took off 5 bases at V and 5 bases at J, with 12 bases between the two ends. The CDR3 sequence is 14 residues long. Germline V gene data show CDR1 as SEHNR and CDR2 as FQNEAQ (reference sequence).

Only one count was recorded for this clone. V usage is TRBV7-8 and J usage is TRBJ1-5; TRBD1 is a possible D gene (5 bases). CDR1 and CDR2 (germline): SGHVS, FQNEAQ. Between the trimmed V and J ends, which lost 5 bases and 5 bases, there was a span of 19 bases. The CDR3 is made up of 16 amino acids. The CDR3, as DNA: TGTGCCAGCAGCATCCGTCCGGGGTTGGGGGATCAGCCCCAGCATTTT. This sequence encodes CASSIRPGLGDQPQHF.

The gene calls are TRBV4-3 and TRBJ1-2; the D gene is possibly TRBD1 (5 bases). Trimming removed 0 bases from V and 2 bases from J, with 13 bases in between. This CDR3 is 16 amino acids long. Germline V lookup: CDR1 LGHNA, CDR2 YSLEER. CDR3 DNA sequence: TGCGCCAGCAGCCAAGAATGGGGGTCAACCAACTATGGCTACACCTTC. Translation: CASSQEWGSTNYGYTF.

The chain couples TRBV5-6 to TRBJ2-7; 14 bases fit TRBD2. CDR1 and CDR2 from the germline V gene are SGHDT and YYEEEE. The CDR3 is made up of 14 amino acids. V gave up 4 bases and J gave up 8 bases; unmatched junction bases: 5. This CDR3 is CASSPRLAGGKQYF. For the CDR3, the DNA is TGTGCCAGCAGCCCTCGACTAGCGGGAGGGAAGCAGTACTTC. The full variable domain, in which reference TRBV5-6 and TRBJ2-7 provide the parts outside the CDR3, is DAGVTQSPTHLIKTRGQQVTLRCSPKSGHDTVSWYQQALGQGPQFIFQYYEEEERQRGNFPDRFSGHQFPNYSSELNVNALLLGDSALYLCASSPRLAGGKQYFGPGTRLTVT.

The chain employs TRBV19 and TRBJ2-1; no clear D. V was shortened by 1 base and J by 7 bases, with 8 bases between the two germline ends. This CDR3 spans 13 amino acids. Germline V gene lookup returns CDR1 LNHDA and CDR2 SQIVND (reference sequence). The CDR3 DNA reads TGTGCCAGTAGTATAGGAACAAGAAATGAGCAGTTCTTC. It translates to CASSIGTRNEQFF.

This chain's CDR3 is CASSLGQGEKLFF. The CDR3 DNA sequence: TGTGCCAGCAGCTTAGGTCAGGGCGAAAAACTGTTTTTT. This chain joins TRBV5-6 and TRBJ1-4, with D possibly matching TRBD1 (5 bases). V was cut by 2 bases and J by 8 bases, with 10 bases left in between. The CDR3 totals 13 residues. The germline CDR1 and CDR2 sequences are SGHDT and YYEEEE.

The J gene is TRBJ2-7, the V gene TRBV27; D assignment may be TRBD1 or TRBD2 (5 bases each). V lost 6 bases and J 3 bases, leaving 15 bases between the germline ends. Germline-derived CDR1 and CDR2 are MNHEY and SMNVEV (reference sequence). This CDR3 spans 14 amino acids. CDR3 coding DNA: TGTGCCAGCAGCCACGCCTTGGGGGACTACGAGCAGTACTTC. Its protein product is CASSHALGDYEQYF.